The clone carrying this TCR beta chain came up a few times. Its antigen is as yet unknown. This table comes from immunoSEQ multiplex PCR, and its TCRdb copy is limited to in-frame clones, with some not included. This table holds some 1 million clones, 70% to 80% found once. This entry is derived from a study of shared clonotypes between healthy human individuals. Study-wide background: Ranging from 18 to 49 in age, donors were a couple of women and three men.

The CDR3 contains 13 residues. Trimming removed 7 bases from V and 0 bases from J, with 9 bases in between. Germline CDR1 and CDR2: LGHNT and FRNRAP. All participating donors were Caucasian adults from Nashville, Tennessee. Study outcomes and limitations: Clonotypes shared by all four sorted-subset donors had higher generation probabilities than non-shared clonotypes.

The chain carries TRBV12-5 and TRBJ1-2, with unresolved D. This sequence originates from a man aged 18 to 30 in good health. The sample taken for sequencing was memory CD4+ T cells sorted from blood. The subset: CD45RA-negative fraction. As DNA, the CDR3 is TGTGCTAGTGCCAGAGACCCTAACTATGGCTACACCTTC. This encodes CASARDPNYGYTF.